A single sample gave rise to the 6 T cell receptor beta chains below, sequenced in a study of blood T cells in healthy people across ages. For the second PCR, which ran for about 6 to 11 cycles, a sample-barcoded 5' primer and a J-beta primer mix were used. MiXCR was run by TCRdb on the 5' RACE reads, yielding one entry per CDR3 protein. The sample contains 1 million to 1.2 million distinct CDR3 sequences, roughly two fifths of which appear only once. What was sequenced was blood. Receptors originate from a man between 18 and 35 years old in good health.

This clonotype occurred once. The chain links TRBV9 to TRBJ1-2, with no clear D. CDR1 is SGDLS, CDR2 YYNGEE, per germline. The CDR3 runs to 15 residues. Between the trimmed V and J ends, which lost 0 bases and 4 bases, there was a span of 13 bases. For the CDR3, the DNA is TGTGCCAGCAGCGTAGAAGAGGGCAGGCCCTATGGCTACACCTTC. It translates to CASSVEEGRPYGYTF.

The chain has TRBV5-6 and TRBJ1-6, with 7 positions matching TRBD1. CDR1 and CDR2 (germline): SGHDT, YYEEEE. The CDR3 is 15 residues long. V dropped 6 bases and J dropped 2; count of bases not matched to a gene: 5. The CDR3 region has the DNA TGTGCCAGCATGGGCAGGGGGACCTATAATTCACCCCTCCACTTT. Its translation is CASMGRGTYNSPLHF.

V is TRBV6-5 and J is TRBJ2-5, with D possibly matching TRBD2 (6 bases). This CDR3 region has 15 residues. From germline, CDR1 is MNHEY and CDR2 SVGAGI. V was shortened by 0 bases and J by 5 bases, with 13 bases between the two germline ends. In DNA form, the CDR3 reads TGTGCCAGCAGTTACTCGAATGTTGGGGGGGAGACCCAGTACTTC. Residues: CASSYSNVGGETQYF.

V and J are TRBV2 and TRBJ2-1; perhaps D is TRBD1 or TRBD2 (5 bases each). This CDR3 contains 16 residues. V lost 0 bases and J 2 bases, leaving 11 bases between the germline ends. Germline values: CDR1 SNHLY, CDR2 FYNNEI. CDR3 residues: CASSEAQGVPYNEQFF. CDR3 bases: TGTGCCAGCAGTGAAGCGCAGGGAGTCCCCTACAATGAGCAGTTCTTC.

The rearrangement links TRBV7-2 to TRBJ2-5; D gene unclear. Trimming took off 1 base at V and 5 bases at J, with 14 bases between the two ends. CDR1 and CDR2 (germline): SGHTA, FQGNSA. The CDR3 loop spans 15 amino acids. The CDR3 sequence is CASSLEVTTYETQYF. The CDR3 DNA is TGTGCCAGCAGCTTAGAGGTTACAACCTACGAGACCCAGTACTTC.

The chain has TRBV10-3 and TRBJ1-2; possibly TRBD1 for D (5 bases). The germline gives CDR1 ENHRY, CDR2 SYGVKD. The CDR3 runs to 12 residues. Trimming took off 0 bases at V and 8 bases at J, with 7 bases between the two ends. The CDR3 DNA reads as TGTGCCATCAGTGAGTCAGGGGTCGGCTACACCTTC. This translates into CAISESGVGYTF.